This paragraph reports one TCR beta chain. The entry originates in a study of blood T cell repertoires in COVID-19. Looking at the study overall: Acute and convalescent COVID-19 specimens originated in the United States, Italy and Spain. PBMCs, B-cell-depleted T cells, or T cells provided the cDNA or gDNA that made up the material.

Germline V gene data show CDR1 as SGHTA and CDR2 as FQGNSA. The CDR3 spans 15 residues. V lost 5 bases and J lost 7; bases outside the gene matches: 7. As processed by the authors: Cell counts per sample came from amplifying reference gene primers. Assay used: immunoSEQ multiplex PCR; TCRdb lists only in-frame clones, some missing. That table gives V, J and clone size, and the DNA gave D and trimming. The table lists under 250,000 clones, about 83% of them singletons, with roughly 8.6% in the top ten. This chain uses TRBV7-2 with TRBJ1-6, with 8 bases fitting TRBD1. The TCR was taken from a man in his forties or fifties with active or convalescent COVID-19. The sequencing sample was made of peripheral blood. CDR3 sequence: CASSQQGGGNSPLHF. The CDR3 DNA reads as TGTGCCAGCAGCCAACAGGGGGGGGGAAATTCACCCCTCCACTTT.